This TCR beta chain was obtained from a study of glioma-infiltrating T cells. This clonotype was seen many times. The CDR3 covers 15 residues. Germline V gene lookup returns CDR1 MNHEY and CDR2 SVGAGI. The V and J ends lost 2 bases and 1 base respectively, with 8 bases between them. Using RNA template, CDR3s of TCR alpha and beta were amplified with iRepertoire arm-PCR. TCRdb reprocessed the multiplex PCR reads via MiXCR and lists one record per CDR3 protein. The data show a few hundred thousand distinct CDR3 sequences, with approximately 42% seen just once and 12% held by the top ten. Sequencing used glioma tissue, nonneoplastic brain tissue, or PBMCs (not recorded which). This TCR came from a human donor with low-grade glioma or glioblastoma, undergoing nonglioma brain surgery, or in good health (not recorded which). The gene calls are TRBV6-5 and TRBJ2-2; the D is unclear. CDR3 protein: CASSYLGWNTGELFF. CDR3 DNA sequence: TGTGCCAGCAGTTACCTGGGATGGAACACCGGGGAGCTGTTTTTT.